This T cell receptor (beta chain) was recorded in a study of cytomegalovirus exposure and HLA in healthy donors. Regarding this clone: Antigen unknown.

Notes on the study in general: In all likelihood, a cluster of highly shared sequence variants was a sequencing artifact. Cytomegalovirus association was assigned to about 150 TCR beta chains. From TCR beta sequences, most subjects' HLA-A and HLA-B alleles were reportedly predicted accurately.

The CDR3 consists of 15 residues. V gave up 1 base and J gave up 3 bases, with 10 bases separating them. Germline loops: CDR1 SGHVS, CDR2 FQNEAQ. The study ran its PCR with 60 Vbeta and 13 Jbeta primers. Sequenced by immunoSEQ multiplex PCR; TCRdb stores in-frame clones only, minus some. The sample carries around 160,000 clones, approximately 71% recorded once. This chain connects TRBV7-8 to TRBJ1-5; D is perhaps TRBD1 (5 bases). This sequence was found in a woman aged 18 to 35 in good health and CMV-seropositive. The specimen sequenced was PBMCs. The CDR3 loop is CASSLGGGNNQPQHF. In nucleotides, the CDR3 is TGTGCCAGCAGCTTAGGCGGGGGAAACAATCAGCCCCAGCATTTT. The whole variable domain, remainder taken from reference TRBV7-8 and TRBJ1-5, is GAGVSQSPRYKVAKRGQDVALRCDPISGHVSLFWYQQALGQGPEFLTYFQNEAQLDKSGLPSDRFFAERPEGSVSTLKIQRTQQEDSAVYLCASSLGGGNNQPQHFGDGTRLSIL.